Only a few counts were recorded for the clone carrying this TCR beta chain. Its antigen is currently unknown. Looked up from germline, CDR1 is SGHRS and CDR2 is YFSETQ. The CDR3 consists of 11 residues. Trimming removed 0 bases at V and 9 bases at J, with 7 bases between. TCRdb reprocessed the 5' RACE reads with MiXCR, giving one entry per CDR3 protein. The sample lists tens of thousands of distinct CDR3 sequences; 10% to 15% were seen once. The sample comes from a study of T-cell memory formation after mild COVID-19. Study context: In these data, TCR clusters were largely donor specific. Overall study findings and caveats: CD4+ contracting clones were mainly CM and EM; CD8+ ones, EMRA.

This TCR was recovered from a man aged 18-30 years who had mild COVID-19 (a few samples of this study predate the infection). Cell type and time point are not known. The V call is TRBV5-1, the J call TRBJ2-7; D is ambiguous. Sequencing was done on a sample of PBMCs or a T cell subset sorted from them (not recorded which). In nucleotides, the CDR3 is TGCGCCAGCAGCTTGGGAGTTGGGCAGTACTTC. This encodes CASSLGVGQYF. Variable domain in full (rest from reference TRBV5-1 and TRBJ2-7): KAGVTQTPRYLIKTRGQQVTLSCSPISGHRSVSWYQQTPGQGLQFLFEYFSETQRNKGNFPGRFSGRQFSNSRSEMNVSTLELGDSALYLCASSLGVGQYFGPGTRLTVT.